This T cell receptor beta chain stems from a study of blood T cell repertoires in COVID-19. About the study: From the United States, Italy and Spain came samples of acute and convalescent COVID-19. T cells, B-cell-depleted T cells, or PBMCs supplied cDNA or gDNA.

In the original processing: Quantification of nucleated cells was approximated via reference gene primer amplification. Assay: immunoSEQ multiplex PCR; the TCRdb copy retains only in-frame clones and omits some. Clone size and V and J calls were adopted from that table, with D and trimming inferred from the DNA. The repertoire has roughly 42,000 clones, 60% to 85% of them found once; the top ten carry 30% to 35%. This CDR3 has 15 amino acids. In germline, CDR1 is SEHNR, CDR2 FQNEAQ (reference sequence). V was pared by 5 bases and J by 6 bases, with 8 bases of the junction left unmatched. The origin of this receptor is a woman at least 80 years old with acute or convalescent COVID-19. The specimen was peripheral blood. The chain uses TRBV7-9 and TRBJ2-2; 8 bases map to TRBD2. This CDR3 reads CASSARTSPAGELFF. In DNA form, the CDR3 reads TGTGCCAGCAGCGCCCGGACTAGCCCCGCCGGGGAGCTGTTTTTT.